Listed below are T cell receptor beta chains from one sample, sequenced in a study of CD8 T cells in Susac syndrome. MiXCR, run by TCRdb on the immunoSEQ multiplex PCR reads, gives a single entry per CDR3 protein. The data contain around 70,000 distinct CDR3 sequences, about 94% of them singletons. What was sequenced was CD8+ T cells from PBMCs. The source is a human donor with multiple sclerosis. The CDR3 runs from the conserved cysteine through the conserved F or W. A D gene is named only where the DNA matches it firmly. Expanded clones are given a class, and other clones once, few, many or no size at all.

j_gene | abundance | v_gene | d_gene | CDR3nt | CDR3aa
TRBJ2-7 | once | TRBV27 | NA | TGTGCCAGCAGCCGGTGGACCCGGGACTTCAACTCCTACGAGCAGTACTTC | CASSRWTRDFNSYEQYF
TRBJ1-5 | NA | TRBV5-8 | NA | TGTGCCAGCAGCCAGTATAGCAATCAGCCCCAGCATTTT | CASSQYSNQPQHF
TRBJ2-7 | NA | TRBV13 | TRBD1 | TGTGCCAGCAGCCTAAACACAGGGGACGAGCAGTACTTC | CASSLNTGDEQYF
TRBJ1-2 | NA | TRBV29-1 | NA | TGCAGCGTTGGACAGACTAACTATGGCTACACCTTC | CSVGQTNYGYTF
TRBJ2-1 | NA | TRBV29-1 | TRBD1 | TGCAGCGGAGGGGGCGACGGGCAGGGGATCTTCTTC | CSGGGDGQGIFF
TRBJ1-1 | NA | TRBV20-1 | NA | TGCAGTGCTAGAGTTACCCGCCCTGAAGCTTTCTTT | CSARVTRPEAFF
TRBJ2-1 | NA | TRBV4-1 | NA | TGCGCCAGCAGCCAAGCCTCACGGAGATCCTACAATGAGCAGTTCTTC | CASSQASRRSYNEQFF
TRBJ1-1 | NA | TRBV3-1 | NA | TGTGCCAGCAGCCAAGTAAGGGATGGTGGTAACACTGAAGCTTTCTTT | CASSQVRDGGNTEAFF
TRBJ2-7 | once | TRBV27 | TRBD2 | TGTGCCAGCAGTTTCGGTAGCGGGGGGTCCTACGAGCAGTACTTC | CASSFGSGGSYEQYF
TRBJ2-1 | NA | TRBV9 | TRBD2 | TGTGCCAGCAGCGTCGGGACTAGCGGATTGAATGAGCAGTTCTTC | CASSVGTSGLNEQFF
TRBJ2-1 | NA | TRBV27 | NA | TGTGCCAGCAGTGCGGACACCCCCTACAATGAGCAGTTCTTC | CASSADTPYNEQFF
TRBJ2-1 | NA | TRBV6-5 | NA | TGTGCCAGCAGTTACTCGGGGGATTCCTACAATGAGCAGTTCTTC | CASSYSGDSYNEQFF
TRBJ2-4 | NA | TRBV9 | NA | TGTGCCAGCAGCGACCCGGGAAACATTCAGTACTTC | CASSDPGNIQYF
TRBJ2-2 | NA | TRBV5-4 | NA | TGTGCCAGCGGCTTGGGGGATAACACCGGGGAGCTGTTTTTT | CASGLGDNTGELFF
TRBJ1-1 | NA | TRBV6-5 | NA | TGTGCCAGCAGTTCCCACAGGGAGAACACTGAAGCTTTCTTT | CASSSHRENTEAFF
TRBJ2-3 | NA | TRBV6-4 | TRBD2 | TGTGCCAGCAGTGCTAGCGGGGGCACAGATACGCAGTATTTT | CASSASGGTDTQYF